This is a list of T cell receptor beta chains from one sample in a study of OX40 agonist ivuxolimab in advanced cancers. The assay was immunoSEQ multiplex PCR, and TCRdb's table has in-frame clones only and misses some. This sample has 85,000 to 100,000 clones, with 85% to 90% found just once. The specimen was CD4+ or CD8+ T cells sorted from blood, collected in a trial of the OX40 agonist ivuxolimab. The receptors here all came from an adult with an advanced solid tumor such as melanoma, head and neck, liver or kidney cancer. The CDR3 runs from the conserved cysteine through the conserved F or W. D genes are given only for firm matches. Clone size is given for some rows only: seen once, a few or many times, or a class if the clone is expanded.

CASRPGRASYEQYF TGTGCAAGTCGCCCAGGCAGGGCCTCCTACGAGCAGTACTTC . TRBV12-2 14 TRBJ2-7 .
CATSRDGGISGNTIYF TGTGCCACCAGCAGAGATGGCGGAATCTCTGGAAACACCATATATTTT . TRBV15 16 TRBJ1-3 .
CASSYSGGPNYGYTF TGTGCCAGCAGTTACTCGGGGGGGCCAAACTATGGCTACACCTTC once TRBV6-6 15 TRBJ1-2 .
CATPKSASGGRNEQFF TGTGCCACCCCCAAGTCGGCTAGCGGGGGGAGGAATGAGCAGTTCTTC . TRBV5-8 16 TRBJ2-1 TRBD2
CASSSTRGGPTNYGYTF TGTGCCAGCAGCTCGACCCGGGGGGGCCCGACTAACTATGGCTACACCTTC . TRBV11-2 17 TRBJ1-2 .
CSVPGGSQAYF TGCAGTGTCCCAGGAGGCTCCCAAGCCTACTTC . TRBV20-1 11 TRBJ2-7 .
CAISESDRATDTQYF TGTGCCATCAGTGAGTCGGACAGGGCGACAGATACGCAGTATTTT . TRBV10-3 15 TRBJ2-3 TRBD1
CASRQIRGGLADTQYF TGCGCCAGCAGGCAAATAAGGGGGGGGCTTGCAGATACGCAGTATTTT . TRBV4-1 16 TRBJ2-3 .
CSVGRSQLNTEAFF TGCAGCGTTGGGCGTTCACAGTTGAACACTGAAGCTTTCTTT . TRBV29-1 14 TRBJ1-1 .
CASHPYPGQGKFF TGTGCCAGCCACCCTTACCCTGGACAGGGAAAGTTCTTC few TRBV28 13 TRBJ2-1 TRBD1
CAWSVRLTGELFF TGTGCCTGGAGTGTACGCCTCACCGGGGAGCTGTTTTTT . TRBV30 13 TRBJ2-2 .
CASSIDRGAGESTGELFF TGTGCCAGTAGTATAGATCGGGGGGCAGGAGAAAGCACCGGGGAGCTGTTTTTT . TRBV19 18 TRBJ2-2 .
CAWQRNVNQPQHF TGTGCCTGGCAACGCAACGTTAATCAGCCCCAGCATTTT . TRBV30 13 TRBJ1-5 .
CATSRDLPGLSYEQYF TGTGCCACCAGCAGAGACCTACCGGGCCTTTCCTACGAGCAGTACTTC . TRBV15 16 TRBJ2-7 .
CASSLASGTGGNTIYF TGTGCCAGCAGCTTAGCATCAGGGACAGGGGGAAACACCATATATTTT . TRBV7-2 16 TRBJ1-3 TRBD1
CASSPHHRDTSYGYTF TGTGCCAGTAGCCCGCACCACCGGGACACCTCCTATGGCTACACCTTC . TRBV19 16 TRBJ1-2 .
CASSLYLQGIQETQYF TGTGCCAGCAGCTTATACCTGCAGGGGATCCAAGAGACCCAGTACTTC . TRBV7-2 16 TRBJ2-5 .
CASTQGTSYGYTF TGTGCCAGCACCCAGGGGACAAGCTATGGCTACACCTTC once TRBV28 13 TRBJ1-2 .
CASSYSDVGNTIYF TGTGCCAGCAGTTACTCGGACGTTGGAAACACCATATATTTT . TRBV6-5 14 TRBJ1-3 .
CASSPPSVETQYF TGTGCCAGCTCACCACCAAGTGTGGAGACCCAGTACTTC . TRBV18 13 TRBJ2-5 .
CSVGGQEGTEAFF TGCAGCGTAGGGGGACAGGAGGGCACTGAAGCTTTCTTT . TRBV29-1 13 TRBJ1-1 TRBD1
CSVSPNYGYTF TGCAGTGTTTCGCCTAACTATGGCTACACCTTC few TRBV20-1 11 TRBJ1-2 .
CATRDRDNSPLHF TGTGCCACCCGGGACAGGGATAATTCACCCCTCCACTTT . TRBV6-6 13 TRBJ1-6 TRBD1
CASTPGQGVTNTGELFF TGCGCCAGCACACCGGGACAGGGAGTAACTAACACCGGGGAGCTGTTTTTT . TRBV10-1 17 TRBJ2-2 TRBD1
CASSLGGDRSGNTIYF TGTGCCAGCAGCTTGGGGGGGGACAGATCGGGAAACACCATATATTTT . TRBV5-4 16 TRBJ1-3 TRBD1
CASSQLGGRNNEQFF TGTGCCAGCAGCCAATTAGGCGGGCGAAACAATGAGCAGTTCTTC . TRBV16 15 TRBJ2-1 .
CASSHDPSGANVLTF TGTGCCAGCAGCCACGACCCCTCTGGGGCCAACGTCCTGACTTTC . TRBV7-3 15 TRBJ2-6 .
CASSLVGTSTDTQYF TGTGCCAGCAGCTTAGTCGGGACTAGCACAGATACGCAGTATTTT . TRBV7-2 15 TRBJ2-3 .
CASSPPTGTDSTQYF TGTGCCAGCAGCCCCCCGACGGGGACCGATTCGACCCAGTACTTC . TRBV9 15 TRBJ2-5 .
CASSLEAANYGYTF TGTGCCAGCAGCTTAGAGGCAGCTAACTATGGCTACACCTTC . TRBV7-9 14 TRBJ1-2 .
CASRVAGSSYNEQFF TGTGCCAGCAGAGTAGCGGGAAGCTCCTACAATGAGCAGTTCTTC . TRBV6-4 15 TRBJ2-1 TRBD2
CASSLAALGGSETQYF TGCGCCAGCAGCTTGGCTGCGTTGGGGGGAAGCGAGACCCAGTACTTC . TRBV5-1 16 TRBJ2-5 .
CASGGEGSYNEQFF TGTGCCAGCGGGGGGGAGGGCTCCTACAATGAGCAGTTCTTC . TRBV27 14 TRBJ2-1 TRBD2
CASSLERNTEAFF TGTGCCAGCAGCTTGGAGAGGAACACTGAAGCTTTCTTT . TRBV7-2 13 TRBJ1-1 .
CAWSFGGTSIQYF TGTGCCTGGAGTTTCGGGGGGACATCCATTCAGTACTTC . TRBV30 13 TRBJ2-4 .
CASSLDSGAGPYGYTF TGTGCCAGCAGCTTAGATAGCGGGGCAGGCCCCTATGGCTACACCTTC . TRBV7-2 16 TRBJ1-2 .
CASSLKVGRDTQYF TGTGCCAGCAGCTTAAAAGTAGGCCGAGATACGCAGTATTTT . TRBV7-2 14 TRBJ2-3 .
CASRDRGTRQPQHF TGTGCCAGCAGGGACAGGGGGACCCGGCAGCCCCAGCATTTT . TRBV6-1 14 TRBJ1-5 TRBD1
CASSPGTETYEQYF TGCGCCAGCAGTCCCGGGACGGAAACCTACGAGCAGTACTTC . TRBV23-1 14 TRBJ2-7 .
CASSTQDIGTVGYTF TGTGCCAGCAGCACTCAGGATATCGGGACAGTTGGCTACACCTTC . TRBV9 15 TRBJ1-2 TRBD1
CAWKVSGTKGETQYF TGTGCCTGGAAGGTGTCAGGGACTAAGGGAGAGACCCAGTACTTC . TRBV30 15 TRBJ2-5 TRBD2
CASSLQRAYEQYF TGTGCCAGCAGCTTGCAAAGAGCCTACGAGCAGTACTTC . TRBV5-6 13 TRBJ2-7 .
CASRDNLENSPLHF TGTGCCAGCAGGGACAATCTGGAGAATTCACCCCTCCACTTT . TRBV6-5 14 TRBJ1-6 .
CASSLSVTSGRRNEQFF TGTGCCAGCAGTTTATCGGTGACTAGCGGGCGACGAAATGAGCAGTTCTTC . TRBV28 17 TRBJ2-1 TRBD2
CAIEGTSGVADEQFF TGTGCCATCGAAGGGACTAGCGGGGTGGCGGATGAGCAGTTCTTC once TRBV28 15 TRBJ2-1 TRBD2
CASSFAVGSLRTEQFF TGCGCCAGCAGCTTCGCGGTCGGCAGTCTCAGGACTGAGCAGTTCTTC . TRBV5-1 16 TRBJ2-1 .
CASSTSVTATYGYTF TGTGCCAGCAGCACCTCCGTGACAGCCACCTATGGCTACACCTTC . TRBV7-8 15 TRBJ1-2 .
CASSLRHVDSYNEQFF TGTGCCAGTAGTCTTAGACACGTAGACTCCTACAATGAGCAGTTCTTC . TRBV19 16 TRBJ2-1 .
CSVGAGAHGNTIYF TGCAGCGTCGGGGCGGGGGCGCACGGAAACACCATATATTTT . TRBV29-1 14 TRBJ1-3 .
CASQDPDGVGYTF TGTGCCAGCCAAGACCCAGACGGGGTTGGCTACACCTTC once TRBV6-5 13 TRBJ1-2 .
CASSVLGTGGYGELFF TGTGCCAGCAGCGTGTTAGGGACAGGGGGCTACGGGGAGCTGTTTTTT . TRBV9 16 TRBJ2-2 TRBD1